This T cell receptor beta chain was sequenced for a study of blood T cell repertoires in COVID-19. Study-wide background: Sites in the United States, Italy and Spain provided acute and convalescent COVID-19 samples.

The CDR3 covers 16 residues. With V trimmed by 4 bases and J by 4 bases, 13 bases remained unmatched. Germline V gene sequence: CDR1 MNHEY, CDR2 SVGEGT. This clone has only one observation. Produced via immunoSEQ multiplex PCR; TCRdb's table is partial and in-frame only. This table has 100,000 to 150,000 clones, approximately 83% appearing once. Specimen: peripheral blood. This chain uses TRBV6-2 or TRBV6-3 with TRBJ2-7; TRBD2 agrees at 7 bases. This receptor was obtained from an older man with active or convalescent COVID-19. CDR3 loop: CASSSPRTSISYEQYF. As DNA, the CDR3 is TGTGCCAGCAGTTCCCCCAGGACTAGTATTTCGTACGAGCAGTACTTC.